This TCR beta chain was captured in a study of blood T cell repertoires in COVID-19. Between the trimmed V and J ends, which lost 3 bases and 4 bases, there was a span of 9 bases. This CDR3 contains 13 residues. During active infection, Seattle patients enrolled and were then monitored through disease. Only a few counts were recorded for this clone. The table came from immunoSEQ multiplex PCR; TCRdb's copy has only in-frame clones and leaves some out. The table includes 150,000 to 200,000 clones, roughly 80% detected once. The V and J genes are TRBV12-3 or TRBV12-4 and TRBJ1-2; maybe TRBD1 (5 bases). The receptor was derived from a woman aged 55-70 years with COVID-19, enrolled during active disease. The sample was peripheral blood. CDR3 sequence reads: CASSFAGPYGYTF. CDR3 in DNA: TGTGCCAGCAGTTTTGCAGGGCCCTATGGCTACACCTTC.